The next 21 T cell receptor beta chains were all read from a single sample in a study of T cells expressing NK-cell markers. TCRdb reanalyzed the 5' RACE reads and collapses them to one entry per CDR3 protein, without DNA. Recorded for this sample: about 260,000 distinct CDR3 sequences. Material for sequencing was blood T cells: a sorted CD56 or NKG2C T cell subset, CD4+ or CD8+ T cells, or bulk PBMC T cells (not recorded which). These receptors came from a woman between 18 and 69 years old in good health.

V and J are TRBV5-1 and TRBJ1-1. Germline CDR1 and CDR2: SGHRS and YFSETQ. The CDR3 is 14 residues long. The CDR3 sequence is CASSLGDTNTEAFF.

The chain combines TRBV7-2 with TRBJ2-5; the D call of TRBD1 rests on TCRdb alone, since no DNA is present to check it. The germline V gene encodes CDR1 SGHTA and CDR2 FQGNSA. The CDR3 has 16 amino acids. The CDR3 region is CASSSWGQAPQETQYF.

The J gene is TRBJ1-1, the V gene TRBV7-8; TCRdb calls TRBD1, which cannot be checked without DNA. This CDR3 has 14 residues. Germline V CDR1 and CDR2: SGHVS, FQNEAQ. The CDR3 sequence is CASSFLTANTEAFF.

This chain joins TRBV7-3 and TRBJ2-7; no DNA is available, so the TRBD1 call from TCRdb remains unchecked. CDR1 and CDR2 from the germline V gene are SGHTA and FQGTGA. The CDR3 covers 14 residues. CDR3 residues: CASSLSGVPYEQYF.

The V call is TRBV29-1, the J call TRBJ2-2; there is no DNA to check the TCRdb D call of TRBD2. From germline, CDR1 is SQVTM and CDR2 ANQGSEA. The CDR3 has 13 amino acids. The chain's CDR3 is CSREGIWSGELFF.

The chain couples TRBV5-1 to TRBJ1-3. The CDR3 spans 14 residues. CDR1 and CDR2 from the germline V gene are SGHRS and YFSETQ. This chain's CDR3 is CASSLSGSKDTIYF.

This chain connects TRBV6-2 or TRBV6-3 to TRBJ2-7; TCRdb proposes TRBD1, but this gene call is untestable without DNA. Germline V gene lookup returns CDR1 MNHEY and CDR2 SVGEGT. CDR3 size: 14 residues. The chain's CDR3 is CASSFRQGPYEQYF.

The chain combines TRBV5-1 with TRBJ1-6; the D call from TCRdb, TRBD1, cannot be confirmed without DNA. The CDR3 runs 14 residues. CDR1 is SGHRS, CDR2 YFSETQ, per germline. The CDR3 sequence: CASSEGAGQGSLHF.

The chain has TRBV25-1 and TRBJ1-2. The CDR3 extends over 14 amino acids. The V gene's germline CDR1 is MGHDK and CDR2 SYGVNS. The CDR3 sequence: CASSPSGREYGYTF.

The rearrangement links TRBV5-1 to TRBJ1-5; TCRdb's assignment of TRBD1 cannot be checked, as there is no DNA. The germline V gene has CDR1 SGHRS and CDR2 YFSETQ. CDR3 length equals 17 residues. The CDR3 loop reads CASSLGFGEGSNQPQHF.

V usage is TRBV29-1 and J usage is TRBJ1-2. The CDR3 contains 13 residues. Germline-derived CDR1 and CDR2 are SQVTM and ANQGSEA. The CDR3 loop is CSVDRSLGYGYTF.

The chain has TRBV12-3 or TRBV12-4 and TRBJ1-6. The length of the CDR3 is 14 residues. The CDR3 reads CASSLAGSNSPLHF.

The chain recombines TRBV7-3 with TRBJ1-1. Per the germline V gene, CDR1 is SGHTA and CDR2 is FQGTGA. This CDR3 contains 15 residues. The CDR3 here is CASSLTGALGTEAFF.

This chain uses TRBV5-1 with TRBJ2-5; TCRdb's D call of TRBD2 is untestable without DNA. The germline gives CDR1 SGHRS, CDR2 YFSETQ. This CDR3 region has 16 residues. Here the CDR3 reads CASRIGLAGGEETQYF.

The rearrangement uses TRBV19 and TRBJ1-3. Germline CDR1 is LNHDA and CDR2 is SQIVND (reference sequence). The CDR3 sequence is 15 residues long. The CDR3 sequence: CASRPGRASGNTIYF.

The J gene is TRBJ1-5, the V gene TRBV5-4. The CDR3 spans 12 residues. Germline lookup yields CDR1 SGHNT and CDR2 YYREEE (reference sequence). This CDR3 is CASSLAGQPQHF.

The rearrangement joins TRBV30 to TRBJ2-5; the TCRdb call, TRBD2, lacks DNA for checking. Germline V CDR1 and CDR2: GTSNPN, SVGIG (reference sequence). This CDR3 comprises 17 residues. CDR3 protein: CAWSVGTSGRQRETQYF. Based on the CDR3 plus reference TRBV30 and TRBJ2-5, the full variable domain is SQTIHQWPATLVQPVGSPLSLECTVEGTSNPNLYWYRQAAGRGLQLLFYSVGIGQISSEVPQNLSASRPQDRQFILSSKKLLLSDSGFYLCAWSVGTSGRQRETQYFGPGTRLLVL.

This sequence joins TRBV27 and TRBJ2-3. Germline CDR1 MNHEY, CDR2 SMNVEV (reference sequence). The CDR3 sequence is 15 residues long. The CDR3: CASSLSGKGTDTQYF.

This chain connects TRBV4-2 to TRBJ2-1; absent DNA, TCRdb's TRBD2 call cannot be checked. Germline CDR1 and CDR2: LGHNA and YNFKEQ. CDR3 size: 15 residues. The CDR3: CASSSGTQLYNEQFF.

The rearrangement links TRBV11-3 to TRBJ2-1; absent DNA, TCRdb's TRBD2 call cannot be checked. Looked up from germline, CDR1 is SGHNT and CDR2 is YENEEA. This CDR3 comprises 14 residues. The CDR3 loop reads CASSSGTVGREQFF. The full variable domain, rest sourced from reference TRBV11-3 and TRBJ2-1, is EAGVVQSPRYKIIEKKQPVAFWCNPISGHNTLYWYLQNLGQGPELLIRYENEEAVDDSQLPKDRFSAERLKGVDSTLKIQPAELGDSAVYLCASSSGTVGREQFFGPGTRLTVL.

CDR3 region: CASSAGPPVYNEQFF. The rearrangement joins TRBV7-2 to TRBJ2-1; TCRdb names TRBD2, which stays unverified in the absence of DNA. The CDR3 spans 15 residues. Germline assignment: CDR1 SGHTA and CDR2 FQGNSA.